One sample yielded the 26 T cell receptor beta chains listed below, sequenced in a study of identical twins. One entry per CDR3 protein, called by TCRdb with MiXCR from the 5' RACE reads. The sample yields 200,000 to 250,000 distinct CDR3 sequences, about 7% seen once. The sample was also linked to a second study, of yellow fever vaccine responses in identical twins.

Sequenced input: memory (CD45RO+) T cells sorted from blood. The receptors derive from a woman aged 18-29 years in good health.

The chain links TRBV19 to TRBJ2-7; 11 nucleotides line up with TRBD2. The germline V gene has CDR1 LNHDA and CDR2 SQIVND (reference sequence). V was pared by 5 bases and J by 3 bases, with 21 bases of the junction left unmatched. The CDR3 runs 20 residues. The CDR3 DNA reads as TGTGCCAGTAGTCTGGGGTTACTAGCGGGAGCTGAAACAAGTATCTACGAGCAGTACTTC. This encodes CASSLGLLAGAETSIYEQYF.

This chain joins TRBV4-2 and TRBJ2-3; 7 nucleotides agree with TRBD1. The CDR3 covers 17 residues. Germline assignment: CDR1 LGHNA and CDR2 YNFKEQ. After removal of 4 bases from V and 5 bases from J, the junction contained 15 bases not matched to a gene. CDR3 coding DNA: TGTGCCAGCAGCCCGTTAGCAGGCCGACAGGGTGAAGATACGCAGTATTTT. This gives the protein CASSPLAGRQGEDTQYF.

V usage is TRBV21-1 and J usage is TRBJ2-7; TRBD2, the table's D call, lacks a check against the DNA. TRBV21-1 counts as a pseudogene. The CDR3 has 15 amino acids. The CDR3 loop reads CASSTGLATDYEQYF. CDR3 nucleotides: TGTGCCAGCAGCACCGGGCTAGCGACTGACTACGAGCAGTACTTC.

This rearrangement joins TRBV19 to TRBJ2-1; D may be TRBD1 (6 bases). Deletions cut 5 bases from V and 5 bases from J, with 13 bases between. The CDR3 loop spans 14 amino acids. CDR1 and CDR2 (germline): LNHDA, SQIVND (reference sequence). The CDR3 spells CASSSQDRHNEQFF. CDR3 nucleotide sequence: TGTGCCAGTAGTTCCCAGGACAGACACAATGAGCAGTTCTTC. Combining the CDR3 with reference TRBV19 and TRBJ2-1 gives the whole variable domain DGGITQSPKYLFRKEGQNVTLSCEQNLNHDAMYWYRQDPGQGLRLIYYSQIVNDFQKGDIAEGYSVSREKKESFPLTVTSAQKNPTAFYLCASSSQDRHNEQFFGPGTRLTVL.

This clonotype was seen ten or more times. The chain recombines TRBV6-1 with TRBJ1-6; TRBD1 might be the D (6 bases). The CDR3 is made up of 16 amino acids. Germline V gene lookup returns CDR1 MNHNS and CDR2 SASEGT. The germline V and J ends were trimmed by 5 bases and 10 bases, with 21 bases remaining between them. CDR3 sequence (DNA): TGTGCCAGCAGTAGGGGTTGGGGACAAACTCCATCACCCCTCCACTTT. Translating gives CASSRGWGQTPSPLHF.

Ten or more counts support this clonotype. The genes are TRBV10-3 and TRBJ2-3, with D unclear. The CDR3 length is 13 residues. V dropped 10 bases and J dropped 1 base, with 12 bases sitting between them. Germline V gives CDR1 ENHRY, CDR2 SYGVKD. CDR3 sequence: CATHPFGTDTQYF. The CDR3 bases are TGTGCCACCCACCCCTTCGGCACAGATACGCAGTATTTT.

V gene TRBV7-6 combines with J gene TRBJ1-5, with D perhaps matching TRBD1 (5 bases). Germline CDR1 and CDR2: SGHVS and FNYEAQ. V lost 5 bases and J 3 bases, leaving 14 bases between the germline ends. CDR3 size: 15 residues. The CDR3 region is CASSRDKGHNQPQHF. The DNA of the CDR3 is TGTGCCAGCAGCCGAGACAAGGGGCACAATCAGCCCCAGCATTTT.

The V call is TRBV24-1, the J call TRBJ1-5; D call uncertain. The CDR3 is made up of 10 amino acids. Trimming left V 7 bases short and J 11 bases short, with 8 bases between. CDR1 is KGHDR, CDR2 SFDVKD, per germline. The CDR3 bases are TGTGCCACCAGCCCCGTGACCCAGCATTTT. As protein: CATSPVTQHF.

The chain links TRBV29-1 to TRBJ1-1; D possibly corresponds to TRBD1 (5 bases). Germline CDR1 reads SQVTM; CDR2 reads ANQGSEA. Trimming took 3 bases from V and 1 from J, leaving 9 bases between them. The CDR3 totals 13 residues. CDR3 coding DNA: TGCAGCGTTGACGACAGAACGAACACTGAAGCTTTCTTT. As protein: CSVDDRTNTEAFF.

The rearrangement uses TRBV6-5 and TRBJ1-5, with TRBD1 identical over 7 bases. Unmatched junction bases numbered 5, after V lost 3 bases and J lost 3 bases. The CDR3 is 15 residues long. From germline, CDR1 is MNHEY and CDR2 SVGAGI. CDR3 amino acids: CASSYTTGPNQPQHF. CDR3 DNA sequence: TGTGCCAGCAGTTATACGACAGGGCCCAATCAGCCCCAGCATTTT.

This sequence joins TRBV5-5 and TRBJ1-5, with TRBD1 matching over 10 bases. Trimming at V came to 7 bases and at J to 9 bases, leaving 10 bases not matched to a gene. Germline lookup yields CDR1 SGHKS and CDR2 YYEKEE (reference sequence). CDR3 length equals 14 residues. CDR3 sequence: CASLGQGTVGPQHF. The CDR3 nucleotides are TGTGCCAGCTTGGGACAGGGGACCGTAGGGCCCCAGCATTTT.

This clonotype has a count of ten or more. The chain employs TRBV7-6 and TRBJ2-1; possibly TRBD2 for D (6 bases). V lost 3 bases and J 2 bases, leaving 8 bases between the germline ends. Germline lookup yields CDR1 SGHVS and CDR2 FNYEAQ. The length of the CDR3 is 14 residues. In DNA form, the CDR3 reads TGTGCCAGCAGCTTGTGGGGGGCCTACAATGAGCAGTTCTTC. Encoded protein: CASSLWGAYNEQFF.

This clonotype came up a few times. The chain links TRBV7-9 to TRBJ2-7, with 7 bases fitting TRBD1. The V segment lost 5 bases and the J segment 3 bases; nucleotides outside the gene matches: 16. The germline V gene has CDR1 SEHNR and CDR2 FQNEAQ (reference sequence). The CDR3 extends over 17 amino acids. The CDR3 sequence is CASSLPRTGQPYYEQYF. In DNA, the CDR3 is TGTGCCAGCAGCCTACCGCGGACAGGCCAGCCCTACTACGAGCAGTACTTC.

This clonotype was counted a few times. This rearrangement joins TRBV11-2 to TRBJ2-2; the match to TRBD2 covers 11 bases. V lost 5 bases to trimming and J lost 5 bases; unmatched junction nucleotides: 10. The CDR3 length is 17 residues. Germline loops: CDR1 SGHAT, CDR2 FQNNGV. The CDR3: CASSKPELAGVTGELFF. In DNA form, the CDR3 reads TGTGCCAGCAGCAAGCCCGAACTAGCGGGGGTTACCGGGGAGCTGTTTTTT.

This clonotype was recorded at least ten times. This chain links TRBV10-3 with TRBJ2-7; tentative D call: TRBD2 (7 bases). The V and J ends lost 0 bases and 5 bases respectively, with 20 bases between them. CDR3 size: 17 residues. Per germline, CDR1 ENHRY and CDR2 SYGVKD. The CDR3 is CAISESWGGEFEDEQYF. CDR3 DNA sequence: TGTGCCATCAGTGAGTCGTGGGGGGGCGAATTTGAGGACGAGCAGTACTTC.

This clonotype showed up many times. The chain carries TRBV12-3 or TRBV12-4 and TRBJ1-1; no clear D. This CDR3 contains 14 residues. V dropped 3 bases and J dropped 1 base, with 9 bases sitting between them. The CDR3 here is CASSFSGENTEAFF. CDR3 bases: TGTGCCAGCAGTTTTTCTGGGGAGAACACTGAAGCTTTCTTT.

This clonotype came up many times. The chain links TRBV29-1 to TRBJ2-1; TRBD1 aligns across 7 bases. Germline assignment: CDR1 SQVTM and CDR2 ANQGSEA. The CDR3 is 13 residues long. Unmatched junction bases numbered 4, after V lost 7 bases and J lost 1 base. In DNA form, the CDR3 reads TGCAGCGCCCACAGGGGTTCCTACAATGAGCAGTTCTTC. This sequence encodes CSAHRGSYNEQFF.

Only a few counts were recorded for this clonotype. The gene calls are TRBV5-1 and TRBJ2-1; no clear D. Germline V gives CDR1 SGHRS, CDR2 YFSETQ. V was pared by 5 bases and J by 8 bases, with 23 bases between. The CDR3 loop spans 16 amino acids. This chain's CDR3 is CASSHGNSGSVDEQFF. In nucleotides, the CDR3 is TGCGCCAGCAGTCACGGCAACTCCGGGTCCGTCGATGAGCAGTTCTTC.

In its sample, this clonotype was seen many times. The chain uses TRBV2 and TRBJ2-2; D is unresolved. Germline-derived CDR1 and CDR2 are SNHLY and FYNNEI. V lost 1 base, J lost 8 bases, and 5 bases lay in between. The CDR3 length is 12 residues. CDR3 nucleotide sequence: TGTGCCAGCAGTGAAGATAGAGGGGAGCTGTTTTTT. Amino acids: CASSEDRGELFF.

This clonotype was seen repeatedly, ten times or more. The chain has TRBV25-1 and TRBJ2-5; the D is unclear. V gave up 2 bases and J gave up 2 bases, with 9 bases separating them. The CDR3 contains 14 residues. Germline CDR1 is MGHDK and CDR2 is SYGVNS. The CDR3 protein is CASSERAEQETQYF. DNA of the CDR3: TGTGCCAGCAGTGAACGGGCGGAGCAAGAGACCCAGTACTTC.

This clonotype was seen repeatedly, ten times or more. The rearrangement joins TRBV5-1 to TRBJ1-1; 8 nucleotides align to TRBD1. Germline CDR1 reads SGHRS; CDR2 reads YFSETQ. This CDR3 contains 15 residues. V was clipped by 0 bases and J by 5 bases; unmatched bases: 6. CDR3 protein: CASSLGRGQTTEAFF. In nucleotides, the CDR3 is TGCGCCAGCAGCTTGGGCAGGGGGCAAACGACTGAAGCTTTCTTT. The entire variable domain, with the rest obtained from reference TRBV5-1 and TRBJ1-1, is as follows: KAGVTQTPRYLIKTRGQQVTLSCSPISGHRSVSWYQQTPGQGLQFLFEYFSETQRNKGNFPGRFSGRQFSNSRSEMNVSTLELGDSALYLCASSLGRGQTTEAFFGQGTRLTVV.

Only a few counts were recorded for this clonotype. The CDR3 carries no conserved terminal phenylalanine or tryptophan, so it likely arises from a read error. The limits of the CDR3 on the DNA are not certain, so only TCRdb's listed CDR3 is given. This sequence joins TRBV5-6 and TRBJ2-3; TRBD1, the table's D call, lacks a check against the DNA. Germline loops: CDR1 SGHDT, CDR2 YYEEEE. The CDR3 adds up to 11 amino acids, both ends counted. This CDR3 is CASSLGPGQIV.

In this sample, this clonotype turned up a few times. The rearrangement uses TRBV7-2 and TRBJ1-4; the D gene is possibly TRBD1 (5 bases). Trimming left V 1 base short and J 7 bases short, with 7 bases between. Germline CDR1 is SGHTA and CDR2 is FQGNSA. This CDR3 contains 13 residues. DNA of the CDR3: TGTGCCAGCAGCTTAGAAGGGGCTGAAAAACTGTTTTTT. It specifies CASSLEGAEKLFF. Together with reference TRBV7-2 and TRBJ1-4, the CDR3 gives the full variable domain: GAGVSQSPSNKVTEKGKDVELRCDPISGHTALYWYRQSLGQGLEFLIYFQGNSAPDKSGLPSDRFSAERTGGSVSTLTIQRTQQEDSAVYLCASSLEGAEKLFFGSGTQLSVL.

This clonotype has only a few counts. The chain recombines TRBV7-8 with TRBJ1-4, with 7 bases aligning to TRBD1. The ends lost 1 base at V and 2 bases at J; junction bases unmatched: 4. The germline gives CDR1 SGHVS, CDR2 FQNEAQ. This CDR3 contains 16 residues. CDR3 sequence: CASSLGGQATNEKLFF. The CDR3 nucleotides are TGTGCCAGCAGCTTAGGTGGACAGGCCACTAATGAAAAACTGTTTTTT.

The chain has TRBV9 and TRBJ2-5, with TRBD2 matching 7 bases. CDR1 and CDR2 from the germline V gene are SGDLS and YYNGEE. The CDR3 is made up of 16 amino acids. Trimming took 0 bases from V and 2 from J; bases not matched to a gene: 7. CDR3 bases: TGTGCCAGCAGCGTAGTTCCGGGAGGAGTTCAAGAGACCCAGTACTTC. Its translation: CASSVVPGGVQETQYF. Variable domain in full (rest from reference TRBV9 and TRBJ2-5): DSGVTQTPKHLITATGQRVTLRCSPRSGDLSVYWYQQSLDQGLQFLIQYYNGEERAKGNILERFSAQQFPDLHSELNLSSLELGDSALYFCASSVVPGGVQETQYFGPGTRLLVL.

This clonotype was counted ten times or more. The V gene is TRBV6-1, the J gene TRBJ2-5, with 7 bases that match TRBD2. The CDR3 totals 14 residues. The V gene end was trimmed by 4 bases and the J gene end by 5 bases; junction bases not matched to a gene: 7. CDR1 and CDR2 (germline): MNHNS, SASEGT. In nucleotides, the CDR3 is TGTGCCAGCAGTGCGGGCGGGAGAGGCGAGACCCAGTACTTC. It specifies CASSAGGRGETQYF.